Following are 9 T cell receptor beta chains from one sample sequenced in a study of blood T cell repertoires in COVID-19. The protocol was immunoSEQ multiplex PCR, while the TCRdb copy is restricted to in-frame clones and leaves out a portion. The sample holds about 220,000 clones, approximately 82% seen once. Sequencing was carried out using peripheral blood. Source of these receptors: a woman aged 45-65 years with acute or convalescent COVID-19.

This rearrangement joins TRBV6-5 to TRBJ1-1; 8 positions agree with TRBD1. Germline V gene data show CDR1 as MNHEY and CDR2 as SVGAGI. The CDR3 is 14 residues long. The V and J ends lost 6 bases and 5 bases, in that order; junction bases with no gene match: 8. The CDR3 nucleotides read TGTGCCAGCAGCTCCGGGACAGGTTGGACTGAAGCTTTCTTT. Translation gives CASSSGTGWTEAFF.

The V gene is TRBV6-5, the J gene TRBJ2-7; 12 nucleotides line up with TRBD2. Unmatched junction bases numbered 5, after V lost 8 bases and J lost 0 bases. Germline CDR1 MNHEY, CDR2 SVGAGI. The CDR3 runs 15 residues. CDR3 sequence reads: CASGKLAGGSYEQYF. The CDR3 nucleotides are TGTGCCAGCGGCAAACTAGCGGGAGGCTCCTACGAGCAGTACTTC.

CDR3 bases: TGTGCCAGCAGTGAAATGGCAGACTTCTCCTACGAGCAGTACTTC. Residues: CASSEMADFSYEQYF. This chain connects TRBV6-1 to TRBJ2-7; D uncertain. The CDR3 consists of 15 residues. CDR1 is MNHNS and CDR2 is SASEGT in the germline V gene. V lost 2 bases to trimming and J lost 0 bases, with 11 bases between them.

The J gene is TRBJ2-7, the V gene TRBV28; 9 bases map to TRBD1. The germline V gene has CDR1 MDHEN and CDR2 SYDVKM. V trimming: 6 bases; J trimming: 2 bases; junction bases outside the gene matches: 5. The length of the CDR3 is 14 residues. This CDR3 is CASRMGQGPYEQYF. CDR3 bases: TGTGCCAGCAGAATGGGACAGGGTCCCTACGAGCAGTACTTC. Supplemented by reference TRBV28 and TRBJ2-7, the full variable domain reads DVKVTQSSRYLVKRTGEKVFLECVQDMDHENMFWYRQDPGLGLRLIYFSYDVKMKEKGDIPEGYSVSREKKERFSLILESASTNQTSMYLCASRMGQGPYEQYFGPGTRLTVT.

This chain links TRBV7-9 with TRBJ2-5; 7 nucleotides line up with TRBD2. This CDR3 contains 16 residues. Germline CDR1 and CDR2: SEHNR and FQNEAQ (reference sequence). The V gene end was trimmed by 5 bases and the J gene end by 2 bases; junction bases not matched to a gene: 11. Here the CDR3 reads CASSTKGASGQETQYF. The CDR3 nucleotides read TGTGCCAGCAGCACCAAAGGGGCTAGCGGACAAGAGACCCAGTACTTC.

The rearrangement links TRBV27 to TRBJ1-2; 7 bases line up with TRBD1. Germline loops: CDR1 MNHEY, CDR2 SMNVEV (reference sequence). This CDR3 has 12 amino acids. V gave up 6 bases and J gave up 2 bases; unmatched junction bases: 0. The CDR3 region is CASRTGNYGYTF. CDR3 nucleotide sequence: TGTGCCAGCAGGACAGGGAACTATGGCTACACCTTC.

V usage is TRBV6-1 and J usage is TRBJ1-1; D is perhaps TRBD1 (5 bases). This CDR3 has 14 residues. The germline V gene has CDR1 MNHNS and CDR2 SASEGT. With 3 bases removed from V and 7 bases from J, the gap between germline ends came to 15 bases. CDR3 in amino acids: CASSEKGNQDEAFF. CDR3 nucleotides: TGTGCCAGCAGTGAGAAGGGGAATCAGGATGAAGCTTTCTTT.

V and J are TRBV27 and TRBJ2-7; D is unclear. V lost 4 bases to trimming and J lost 2 bases, with 9 bases between them. Per germline, CDR1 MNHEY and CDR2 SMNVEV (reference sequence). This CDR3 spans 13 amino acids. The CDR3 reads CASSYGRTYEQYF. The CDR3 nucleotides read TGTGCCAGCAGTTACGGCAGGACCTACGAGCAGTACTTC.

The chain has TRBV7-3 and TRBJ2-1; TRBD2 matches at 13 bases. The V gene's germline CDR1 is SGHTA and CDR2 FQGTGA. CDR3 size: 15 residues. V gave up 5 bases and J gave up 6 bases; unmatched junction bases: 4. CDR3 DNA: TGTGCCAGCAGCGGTGGACTAGCGGGAGTCAATGAGCAGTTCTTC. Encoded protein: CASSGGLAGVNEQFF.